The rows below give T cell receptor beta chains drawn from one sample of a study of T cell repertoires in cytomegalovirus infection. TCRdb re-analysed the reads in MiXCR, keeping a single row per CDR3 protein. This sample yields 550,000 to 850,000 distinct CDR3 sequences, of which around 35% are seen a single time; roughly 18% belongs to the top ten. The antigens these receptors bind are not known. This specimen consisted of cultured PBMCs, obtained from culture after CMV antigen stimulation. These receptors were taken from a human donor in good health (CMV status not recorded). Some clones in this sample may be carry-over from other donors' samples. The CDR3 runs from the conserved cysteine through the conserved F or W. A D gene is named only where the DNA matches it firmly. The listing skips clone size in some rows; elsewhere it reads once, few, many or a size class.

D gene,J gene,clone size,V gene,CDR3 length,CDR3 DNA,CDR3 protein
-,TRBJ1-4,-,TRBV5-6,14,TGTGCCAGCAGCCTCCGAGGGGCACGGGAAAAACTGTTTTTT,CASSLRGAREKLFF
-,TRBJ2-3,-,TRBV7-6,12,TGTGCCAGCAGCGAGATCACAGATACGCAGTATTTT,CASSEITDTQYF
-,TRBJ1-2,once,TRBV4-3,15,TGCGCCAGCAGCCAAGATCCCACGCCGTTGGATGGCTACACCTTC,CASSQDPTPLDGYTF
-,TRBJ1-4,few,TRBV7-2,13,TGTGCCAGCAGCTCCCAGGTGGAAGAGAAACTGTTTTTT,CASSSQVEEKLFF
-,TRBJ2-5,few,TRBV7-6,18,TGTGCCAGCAGCTTAGAGCAGGGTGTAGGAACCATGGTGGAGACCCAGTACTTC,CASSLEQGVGTMVETQYF
-,TRBJ1-1,many,TRBV7-2,13,TGTGCCAGCAGCTCCGGATGGGGCACTGAAGCTTTCTTT,CASSSGWGTEAFF
-,TRBJ1-6,-,TRBV27,13,TGTGCCAGCTTGGGCAGGGTGGATTCACCCCTCCACTTT,CASLGRVDSPLHF
-,TRBJ2-3,-,TRBV12-3/TRBV12-4,12,TGTGCCAGCAGTTTAGCGGGGGAGGCGCAGTATTTT,CASSLAGEAQYF
TRBD2,TRBJ2-5,-,TRBV2,14,TGTGCCATCGGTTTGCTAGCGGGTCTGCAGACCCAGTACTTC,CAIGLLAGLQTQYF
TRBD2,TRBJ2-1,few,TRBV7-7,13,TGTGCCAGCAGCTTGGGCGGGAGTAGGGAGCAGTTCTTC,CASSLGGSREQFF
TRBD2,TRBJ2-1,-,TRBV20-1,15,TGCAGTGCTAGTTTTCTGCGGGAGGGCCTTTTTGAGCAGTTCTTC,CSASFLREGLFEQFF
-,TRBJ2-3,once,TRBV12-3/TRBV12-4,13,TGTGCCAGCAGCTTCTCTTGGGCAGATACGCAGTATTTT,CASSFSWADTQYF
-,TRBJ2-5,-,TRBV20-1,13,TGCAGTGCTAGGGGGGGGCCCCAAGAGACCCAGTACTTC,CSARGGPQETQYF
-,TRBJ2-7,few,TRBV4-1,14,TGCGCCAGCAGCCAAGTTCCCAGGACCTACGAGCAGTACTTC,CASSQVPRTYEQYF
TRBD1,TRBJ1-5,once,TRBV7-9,16,TGTGCCAGCAGCTCAGCCGGACAGGGCAACAATCAGCCCCAGCATTTT,CASSSAGQGNNQPQHF
-,TRBJ2-7,-,TRBV19,12,TGTGCCAGTAGTACCGTAGCTGGCGAGCAGTACTTC,CASSTVAGEQYF
TRBD2,TRBJ2-5,-,TRBV10-3,18,TGTGCCATCAGTGGGAAGACACTAGCGGGGGGATTTTTAGAGACCCAGTACTTC,CAISGKTLAGGFLETQYF
TRBD1,TRBJ1-4,-,TRBV28,14,TGTGCCAGCAGACCCTTCGGGACAGTAGAAAAACTGTTTTTT,CASRPFGTVEKLFF
-,TRBJ2-7,-,TRBV4-2,15,TGTGCCAGCAGCCAAGGGGCGGCAGAGTACTACGAGCAGTACTTC,CASSQGAAEYYEQYF
-,TRBJ1-2,-,TRBV12-3/TRBV12-4,13,TGTGCCAGCCGATCAAACGTAGCGTATGGCTACACCTTC,CASRSNVAYGYTF
-,TRBJ1-6,-,TRBV7-8,14,TGTGCCAGCAGCTTAAACAGGGTCGCATCACCCCTCCACTTT,CASSLNRVASPLHF
TRBD2,TRBJ2-3,-,TRBV29-1,14,TGCAGCGTTGATTCTCGGGGGGGCACAGATACGCAGTATTTT,CSVDSRGGTDTQYF
-,TRBJ2-1,many,TRBV7-8,15,TGTGCCAGCAGCTTAGGTCGGGGACAATACAATGAGCAGTTCTTC,CASSLGRGQYNEQFF
TRBD2,TRBJ2-1,few,TRBV6-2/TRBV6-3,15,TGTGCCAGCAGGGGAGCGGGAGGGGTCTACAATGAGCAGTTCTTC,CASRGAGGVYNEQFF
-,TRBJ1-1,-,TRBV7-9,12,TGTGCCAGCAGAACGGGGTACACTGAAGCTTTCTTT,CASRTGYTEAFF
-,TRBJ1-1,-,TRBV7-4,14,TGTGCCAGCAGAGTCCCGGGGGGGAGGACTGAAGCTTTCTTT,CASRVPGGRTEAFF
-,TRBJ1-1,few,TRBV7-2,14,TGTGCCAGCAGCTTGTCGGGTGCGGCGACTGAAGCTTTCTTT,CASSLSGAATEAFF
-,TRBJ2-7,few,TRBV11-3,13,TGTGCCAGCAGCTTAGCCCCCGGGATCGAGCAGTACTTC,CASSLAPGIEQYF
-,TRBJ2-5,-,TRBV4-1,14,TGCGCCAGCAGCCAAGAGTGGGTCGGGGAGACCCAGTACTTC,CASSQEWVGETQYF
-,TRBJ2-3,-,TRBV6-6,13,TGTGCCAGCAGTTTCCCCGGCCAAGATACGCAGTATTTT,CASSFPGQDTQYF
-,TRBJ1-3,-,TRBV19,14,TGTGCCAGTATCCCGGGGGGTTCTGGAAACACCATATATTTT,CASIPGGSGNTIYF
-,TRBJ2-7,few,TRBV10-3,14,TGTGCCATCAACGACCCCACCCTTGTCTACGAGCAGTACTTC,CAINDPTLVYEQYF
-,TRBJ2-3,-,TRBV7-2,13,TGTGCCAGCACCCTAGAGGGGCCAGATACGCAGTATTTT,CASTLEGPDTQYF
-,TRBJ1-5,few,TRBV6-1,15,TGTGCCAGCAGTGATCGCAGGGTTCGACATCAGCCCCAGCATTTT,CASSDRRVRHQPQHF